The 15 T cell receptor beta chains below all came from one sample that was sequenced in a study of preoperative IRX-2 immunotherapy in early breast cancer. Data came from immunoSEQ multiplex PCR; TCRdb stores just in-frame clones and leaves some out. The repertoire holds about 62,000 clones, with roughly 95% as singletons. The sample's treatment: preoperative locoregional IRX-2 cytokine immunotherapy. Sample collection occurred from a patient treated with IRX-2 immunotherapy. The receptors shown here come from a human donor with breast cancer.

The chain combines TRBV18 with TRBJ2-2; perhaps TRBD1 as D (6 bases). The CDR3 consists of 17 residues. Between the trimmed V and J ends, which lost 3 bases and 0 bases, there was a span of 14 bases. CDR1 KGHSH and CDR2 LQKENI come from the germline V gene. CDR3 in DNA: TGTGCCAGCTCACCCCGACAGGCCACAGCGAACACCGGGGAGCTGTTTTTT. As protein: CASSPRQATANTGELFF.

V is TRBV4-1 and J is TRBJ1-1, with unresolved D. Germline-derived CDR1 and CDR2 are MGHRA and YSYEKL. V lost 6 bases and J 4 bases, leaving 12 bases between the germline ends. The CDR3 length is 13 residues. CDR3 protein: CASSRRGGTEAFF. CDR3 in DNA: TGCGCCAGCAGTCGTCGGGGAGGCACTGAAGCTTTCTTT.

The CDR3 nucleotides are TGTGCCAGCAGCACAGGTATGAACACTGAAGCTTTCTTT. It encodes CASSTGMNTEAFF. The V gene is TRBV6-6, the J gene TRBJ1-1, with D maybe TRBD1 (5 bases). This CDR3 contains 13 residues. Germline lookup yields CDR1 MNHNY and CDR2 SVGAGI (reference sequence). Deletions cut 6 bases from V and 0 bases from J, with 8 bases between.

The chain employs TRBV9 and TRBJ2-3; 12 positions match TRBD2. Germline V gene sequence: CDR1 SGDLS, CDR2 YYNGEE. The trim removed 2 bases at V and 0 bases at J, leaving 1 base unmatched. The length of the CDR3 is 16 residues. The CDR3 spells CASSVGTSGSTDTQYF. For the CDR3, the DNA is TGTGCCAGCAGCGTCGGGACTAGCGGGAGCACAGATACGCAGTATTTT.

The CDR3 DNA follows: TGCGCCAGCAGCTTGTCAGGCAGTAAAGAGACCCAGTACTTC. It encodes CASSLSGSKETQYF. This chain connects TRBV5-1 to TRBJ2-5, with D hard to call. V was clipped by 1 base and J by 3 bases, with 10 bases between them. CDR1 is SGHRS, CDR2 YFSETQ, per germline. CDR3 size: 14 residues.

The DNA for the CDR3 is TGCGCCAGCAGCCAAGTATTAGGGGGCCGGTCCGGGGAGCTGTTTTTT. It codes for CASSQVLGGRSGELFF. The rearrangement links TRBV4-1 to TRBJ2-2, with TRBD1 matching over 7 bases. The CDR3 has 16 amino acids. V shed 1 base and J 6 bases; nucleotides not matched to a gene: 8. In germline, CDR1 is MGHRA, CDR2 YSYEKL.

The J gene is TRBJ2-7, the V gene TRBV10-3; TRBD1 matches 10 bases. The CDR3 is 13 residues long. Germline CDR1 and CDR2: ENHRY and SYGVKD. J lost 2 bases, V lost 7 bases, and 2 bases had no gene match. The CDR3 spells CAIKGQGTYEQYF. The DNA of the CDR3 is TGTGCCATCAAGGGACAGGGGACCTACGAGCAGTACTTC.

The J gene is TRBJ1-1, the V gene TRBV6-6; tentative D call: TRBD1 (5 bases). V gave up 3 bases and J gave up 1 base, with 9 bases separating them. Germline CDR1 MNHNY, CDR2 SVGAGI (reference sequence). The CDR3 has 14 residues. The CDR3 loop reads CASSYGGQNTEAFF. CDR3 DNA: TGTGCCAGCAGTTATGGAGGACAGAACACTGAAGCTTTCTTT.

The rearrangement joins TRBV6-4 to TRBJ1-2, with D unclear. CDR1 and CDR2 from the germline V gene are MRHNA and SNTAGT. V lost 2 bases and J 0 bases, leaving 1 base between the germline ends. CDR3 length: 12 amino acids. DNA of the CDR3: TGTGCCAGCAGTGACACTAACTATGGCTACACCTTC. Protein product: CASSDTNYGYTF.

The chain combines TRBV18 with TRBJ1-1; unclear D gene. Germline CDR1 KGHSH, CDR2 LQKENI. V was trimmed by 6 bases and J by 10 bases, leaving 12 bases between them. The CDR3 contains 11 residues. The CDR3 loop is CASSFREVAFF. The CDR3 bases are TGTGCCAGCTCTTTCCGGGAGGTAGCTTTCTTT. The full variable domain, rest sourced from reference TRBV18 and TRBJ1-1, is NAGVMQNPRHLVRRRGQEARLRCSPMKGHSHVYWYRQLPEEGLKFMVYLQKENIIDESGMPKERFSAEFPKEGPSILRIQQVVRGDSAAYFCASSFREVAFFGQGTRLTVV.

V usage is TRBV9 and J usage is TRBJ2-2; 10 nucleotides agree with TRBD2. This CDR3 is 17 amino acids long. CDR1 and CDR2 (germline): SGDLS, YYNGEE. Trimming took 7 bases from V and 4 from J; bases not matched to a gene: 13. The CDR3 region is CASGGTPSGGPTGELFF. CDR3 in DNA: TGTGCCAGCGGAGGCACCCCTAGCGGGGGCCCCACCGGGGAGCTGTTTTTT.

This clone has a single count. The chain combines TRBV6-5 with TRBJ2-3, with D tentatively TRBD2 (5 bases). The CDR3 extends over 13 amino acids. Trimming left V 6 bases short and J 2 bases short, with 9 bases between. Looked up from germline, CDR1 is MNHEY and CDR2 is SVGAGI. CDR3 in amino acids: CASSGVNTDTQYF. The CDR3 nucleotides are TGTGCCAGCAGCGGGGTGAACACAGATACGCAGTATTTT.

This clone occurred a few times. V is TRBV5-1 and J is TRBJ1-2; no clear D gene. V lost 4 bases, J lost 6 bases, and 7 bases lay in between. Germline values: CDR1 SGHRS, CDR2 YFSETQ. This CDR3 is 11 amino acids long. Here the CDR3 DNA reads TGCGCCAGCAGCGGGTCTGATGGCTACACCTTC. This gives the protein CASSGSDGYTF.

The chain couples TRBV2 to TRBJ1-1; D gene ambiguous. V lost 10 bases and J lost 0, with 9 bases in between. The CDR3 spans 12 residues. Looked up from germline, CDR1 is SNHLY and CDR2 is FYNNEI. The CDR3 protein is CAKRELNTEAFF. The CDR3 bases are TGTGCCAAGAGGGAGCTGAACACTGAAGCTTTCTTT.

The genes are TRBV7-2 and TRBJ2-5; possible D gene TRBD1, 6 bases. The J call may be in error: the DNA end matches TRBJ2-7 better. The CDR3 runs 14 residues. CDR1 is SGHTA, CDR2 FQGNSA, per germline. DNA for the CDR3: TGTGCCAGCAGCGTTACCGGGACAACCTACGAGCAGTACTTC. It is translated as CASSVTGTTYEQYF.